The 28 T cell receptor beta chains presented below share a single source sample, sequenced in a study of naive CD8 T cells in extremely preterm neonates (dated by TCRdb to the late 2010s). Library method: the immunoSEQ multiplex PCR assay. TCRdb carries this immuneACCESS record with in-frame sequences only. Its versions omit some clonotypes, under half of them owing to an unresolved V gene in the studies checked, with the rest unexplained. Present in this sample are under 5,000 clones, 95% to 98% of which were seen just once. The ten largest clonotypes hold around 0.75% of the sample. The sample comprised naive CD8+ T cells from blood. These receptors were collected from a human donor in good health.

This clone is a singleton in its sample. The chain has TRBV2 and TRBJ2-3, with TRBD2 identical over 9 bases. With 3 bases clipped from V and 5 bases from J, the junction kept 6 bases outside the gene matches. Germline CDR1 and CDR2: SNHLY and FYNNEI. The CDR3 sequence is 15 residues long. The CDR3 bases are TGTGCCAGCAGTGAGGGCGGGGGGGCACGAGATACGCAGTATTTT. Translated, it gives CASSEGGGARDTQYF.

The chain recombines TRBV6-5 with TRBJ1-2, with TRBD1 matching over 7 bases. V lost 5 bases to trimming and J lost 6 bases; unmatched junction nucleotides: 6. Germline CDR1 is MNHEY and CDR2 is SVGAGI. The CDR3 totals 13 residues. CDR3 nucleotide sequence: TGTGCCAGCAGTCCGACAGGGTTCCATGGCTACACCTTC. As protein: CASSPTGFHGYTF.

The rearrangement joins TRBV11-1 to TRBJ2-1; 10 bases are shared with TRBD2. V shed 6 bases, J shed 7 bases, and the junction held 9 bases outside the gene matches. This CDR3 spans 15 amino acids. Germline V gene lookup returns CDR1 SGHAT and CDR2 FQDESV (reference sequence). The CDR3 sequence is CASSLSGGAGNEQFF. The CDR3 nucleotides read TGTGCCAGCAGTTTAAGCGGGGGGGCCGGTAATGAGCAGTTCTTC.

J is TRBJ2-3 and V is TRBV9; 8 bases match TRBD1. Germline V gene data show CDR1 as SGDLS and CDR2 as YYNGEE. Trimming removed 5 bases from V and 3 bases from J; junction bases left unmatched: 2. CDR3 size: 13 residues. In DNA, the CDR3 is TGTGCCAGCAGGGGACAGGAGACAGATACGCAGTATTTT. Amino acid sequence: CASRGQETDTQYF.

The chain couples TRBV5-1 to TRBJ2-3, with 9 bases aligning to TRBD2. The germline CDR1 and CDR2 sequences are SGHRS and YFSETQ. The J segment lost 4 bases and the V segment lost 1 base, leaving 10 bases of the junction unmatched. The length of the CDR3 is 17 residues. In DNA form, the CDR3 reads TGCGCCAGCAGCTTGCCTTCTGCGGGGGGGCGAGCAGATACGCAGTATTTT. The encoded protein is CASSLPSAGGRADTQYF.

J is TRBJ2-7 and V is TRBV7-9; weak D call: TRBD2 (5 bases). This CDR3 has 15 residues. Germline CDR1 SEHNR, CDR2 FQNEAQ (reference sequence). V was pared by 4 bases and J by 2 bases, with 15 bases between. As DNA, the CDR3 is TGTGCCAGCAGCTCAGGTCCACTAGACGCCTACGAGCAGTACTTC. Amino acid sequence: CASSSGPLDAYEQYF.

The V call is TRBV6-1, the J call TRBJ2-7; D perhaps matches TRBD1 (7 bases). CDR1 and CDR2 from the germline V gene are MNHNS and SASEGT. V was pared by 6 bases and J by 3 bases, with 18 bases between. This CDR3 has 15 residues. The CDR3 bases are TGTGCCAGCAGCGCGCGGGACAGAGGTTTCTACGAGCAGTACTTC. Translating gives CASSARDRGFYEQYF.

The chain has TRBV4-3 and TRBJ1-2, with TRBD1 as a possible D gene (6 bases). Germline V gene lookup returns CDR1 LGHNA and CDR2 YSLEER. Trimming left V 1 base short and J 6 bases short, with 12 bases between. The CDR3 runs to 14 residues. The CDR3 nucleotides read TGCGCCAGCAGCCAAGGGCAGGGGTTAAATGGCTACACCTTC. This translates into CASSQGQGLNGYTF.

This clone came up once. V is TRBV19 and J is TRBJ1-5; D is unclear. This CDR3 region has 13 residues. The ends were cut back, 5 bases at V and 7 bases at J, with 12 bases in the middle. Germline loops: CDR1 LNHDA, CDR2 SQIVND (reference sequence). This chain's CDR3 is CASSSRGQQPQHF. DNA for the CDR3: TGTGCCAGTAGTTCTCGAGGGCAGCAGCCCCAGCATTTT.

V is TRBV29-1 and J is TRBJ2-1, with D possibly matching TRBD2 (6 bases). The V end was cut by 4 bases, the J end by 5 bases, with 6 bases between. This CDR3 is 11 amino acids long. Germline V gives CDR1 SQVTM, CDR2 ANQGSEA. Here the CDR3 reads CSVVADNEQFF. The CDR3 DNA sequence: TGCAGCGTTGTAGCGGACAATGAGCAGTTCTTC.

This clone was detected a few times. The chain recombines TRBV4-1 with TRBJ1-1, with D perhaps TRBD1 (6 bases). Germline V gene data show CDR1 as MGHRA and CDR2 as YSYEKL. V dropped 3 bases and J dropped 6 bases, with 14 bases sitting between them. The CDR3 extends over 14 amino acids. This chain's CDR3 is CASSHQQGWPEAFF. CDR3 nucleotide sequence: TGCGCCAGCAGCCATCAACAGGGATGGCCTGAAGCTTTCTTT.

V and J are TRBV6-5 and TRBJ2-5; possibly TRBD1 for D (6 bases). This CDR3 contains 13 residues. The V and J ends lost 5 bases and 3 bases respectively, with 10 bases between them. Germline-derived CDR1 and CDR2 are MNHEY and SVGAGI. The CDR3 sequence is CASSGTLEETQYF. The CDR3 DNA follows: TGTGCCAGCAGTGGGACACTGGAAGAGACCCAGTACTTC.

V is TRBV4-3 and J is TRBJ2-2; 7 nucleotides align to TRBD2. J gave up 4 bases and V 1 base, and 3 bases lay outside the gene matches. Germline assignment: CDR1 LGHNA and CDR2 YSLEER. CDR3 length: 15 residues. The CDR3 reads CASSQGGGGTGELFF. CDR3 coding DNA: TGCGCCAGCAGCCAAGGAGGCGGGGGCACCGGGGAGCTGTTTTTT.

This clone has just one count. The genes are TRBV5-1 and TRBJ2-1, with 9 bases lining up with TRBD1. Germline trimming cut 4 bases from V and 6 bases from J; bases unmatched to any gene: 8. CDR3 length: 15 amino acids. Germline V CDR1 and CDR2: SGHRS, YFSETQ. The CDR3 DNA is TGCGCCAGCAGCCCCGGGACAGGGAGGCGCAATGAGCAGTTCTTC. It yields the protein CASSPGTGRRNEQFF. Full variable domain (remainder filled in from reference TRBV5-1 and TRBJ2-1): KAGVTQTPRYLIKTRGQQVTLSCSPISGHRSVSWYQQTPGQGLQFLFEYFSETQRNKGNFPGRFSGRQFSNSRSEMNVSTLELGDSALYLCASSPGTGRRNEQFFGPGTRLTVL.

The chain employs TRBV7-9 and TRBJ2-3; D gene unclear. The germline V gene encodes CDR1 SEHNR and CDR2 FQNEAQ (reference sequence). This CDR3 has 14 amino acids. V lost 3 bases and J lost 2, with 9 bases in between. CDR3 sequence: CASSFAGSTDTQYF. The CDR3, as DNA: TGTGCCAGCAGCTTCGCAGGTTCCACAGATACGCAGTATTTT.

This chain uses TRBV7-9 with TRBJ1-2; D not certain. CDR1 is SEHNR and CDR2 is FQNEAQ in the germline V gene (reference sequence). The V end was cut by 6 bases, the J end by 2 bases, with 13 bases between. The CDR3 totals 14 residues. The CDR3 region is CASSLGRGNYGYTF. The CDR3 nucleotides read TGTGCCAGCAGTTTGGGTCGGGGAAACTATGGCTACACCTTC.

The chain links TRBV7-9 to TRBJ2-1; D gene ambiguous. V shed 5 bases and J shed 0 bases, with 2 bases lying between them. Germline CDR1 SEHNR, CDR2 FQNEAQ (reference sequence). CDR3 size: 12 residues. In DNA form, the CDR3 reads TGTGCCAGCAGCCGCTCCTACAATGAGCAGTTCTTC. It yields the protein CASSRSYNEQFF.

The genes are TRBV11-2 and TRBJ2-5, with 7 bases that match TRBD1. Germline V gene sequence: CDR1 SGHAT, CDR2 FQNNGV. This CDR3 has 13 residues. Trimming at V came to 2 bases and at J to 4 bases, leaving 1 base not matched to a gene. In nucleotides, the CDR3 is TGTGCCAGCAGCTTAAACAGGGGAGAGACCCAGTACTTC. Translating it yields CASSLNRGETQYF. Full variable domain (remainder filled in from reference TRBV11-2 and TRBJ2-5): EAGVAQSPRYKIIEKRQSVAFWCNPISGHATLYWYQQILGQGPKLLIQFQNNGVVDDSQLPKDRFSAERLKGVDSTLKIQPAKLEDSAVYLCASSLNRGETQYFGPGTRLLVL.

The genes are TRBV2 and TRBJ2-5, with 8 bases fitting TRBD1. V shed 6 bases and J 7 bases; nucleotides not matched to a gene: 7. Germline V CDR1 and CDR2: SNHLY, FYNNEI. The CDR3 contains 13 residues. The CDR3: CASRPTGEATQYF. The CDR3 nucleotides are TGTGCCAGCAGGCCGACAGGGGAGGCGACCCAGTACTTC.

This clone was found once. This chain links TRBV28 with TRBJ2-2; 9 bases map to TRBD2. The CDR3 runs 16 residues. V dropped 5 bases and J dropped 2; count of bases not matched to a gene: 6. Germline CDR1 MDHEN, CDR2 SYDVKM. CDR3 DNA: TGTGCCAGCAGTCGCGCGGGGGGGCTTAACACCGGGGAGCTGTTTTTT. Its translation: CASSRAGGLNTGELFF. Based on the CDR3 plus reference TRBV28 and TRBJ2-2, the full variable domain is DVKVTQSSRYLVKRTGEKVFLECVQDMDHENMFWYRQDPGLGLRLIYFSYDVKMKEKGDIPEGYSVSREKKERFSLILESASTNQTSMYLCASSRAGGLNTGELFFGEGSRLTVL.

This chain uses TRBV4-1 with TRBJ2-3; no definite D call. Per germline, CDR1 MGHRA and CDR2 YSYEKL. V was clipped by 0 bases and J by 3 bases, with 7 bases between them. The CDR3 has 14 amino acids. In DNA, the CDR3 is TGCGCCAGCAGCCAAGATACCGGGACAGATACGCAGTATTTT. Its protein product is CASSQDTGTDTQYF.

CDR3 in DNA: TGTGCCAGCAGCTTTCCCGACACCCCCTACGAGCAGTACTTC. The encoded protein is CASSFPDTPYEQYF. The rearrangement joins TRBV7-9 to TRBJ2-7; no firm D call. The V and J ends lost 3 bases and 2 bases respectively, with 11 bases between them. The germline V gene has CDR1 SEHNR and CDR2 FQNEAQ (reference sequence). The CDR3 is made up of 14 amino acids.

The chain uses TRBV4-1 and TRBJ2-1, with unresolved D. Trimming shortened V by 0 bases and J by 7 bases, and 7 bases separated the two germline ends. This CDR3 region has 13 residues. The germline gives CDR1 MGHRA, CDR2 YSYEKL. Here the CDR3 reads CASSQDQWNEQFF. The CDR3 DNA sequence: TGCGCCAGCAGCCAAGATCAGTGGAATGAGCAGTTCTTC.

The chain combines TRBV11-2 with TRBJ2-3; 10 nucleotides align to TRBD1. Germline V gene sequence: CDR1 SGHAT, CDR2 FQNNGV. The CDR3 contains 16 residues. After removal of 1 base from V and 6 bases from J, the junction contained 7 bases not matched to a gene. In DNA, the CDR3 is TGTGCCAGCAGCTTAGCCTCGGGACAGGGGATTGATACGCAGTATTTT. Its translation is CASSLASGQGIDTQYF.

This chain joins TRBV9 and TRBJ2-1, with TRBD1 identical over 9 bases. The CDR3 length is 16 residues. V was clipped by 0 bases and J by 8 bases; unmatched bases: 9. The germline V gene encodes CDR1 SGDLS and CDR2 YYNGEE. CDR3 DNA: TGTGCCAGCAGCGTAGAGGGACAGGGAACCCTAGATGAGCAGTTCTTC. This encodes CASSVEGQGTLDEQFF.

The V call is TRBV4-1, the J call TRBJ2-1; 8 nucleotides agree with TRBD1. The CDR3 has 14 amino acids. Per the germline V gene, CDR1 is MGHRA and CDR2 is YSYEKL. V shed 4 bases, J shed 1 base, and the junction held 0 bases outside the gene matches. The CDR3, as DNA: TGCGCCAGCAGCCGGACAGGGTCCTACAATGAGCAGTTCTTC. It encodes CASSRTGSYNEQFF.

The chain combines TRBV5-1 with TRBJ2-5; D gene uncertain. CDR3 length: 16 amino acids. V lost 2 bases to trimming and J lost 2 bases, with 16 bases between them. Germline V gene data show CDR1 as SGHRS and CDR2 as YFSETQ. DNA of the CDR3: TGCGCCAGCAGCTTAATTGGTGACATTTTACAAGAGACCCAGTACTTC. It codes for CASSLIGDILQETQYF.

This clone came up once. This rearrangement joins TRBV19 to TRBJ1-5; D unclear. V lost 1 base and J lost 0, with 4 bases in between. The CDR3 has 14 amino acids. Germline V CDR1 and CDR2: LNHDA, SQIVND (reference sequence). CDR3 in amino acids: CASSIGYSNQPQHF. In DNA, the CDR3 is TGTGCCAGTAGTATAGGTTATAGCAATCAGCCCCAGCATTTT.